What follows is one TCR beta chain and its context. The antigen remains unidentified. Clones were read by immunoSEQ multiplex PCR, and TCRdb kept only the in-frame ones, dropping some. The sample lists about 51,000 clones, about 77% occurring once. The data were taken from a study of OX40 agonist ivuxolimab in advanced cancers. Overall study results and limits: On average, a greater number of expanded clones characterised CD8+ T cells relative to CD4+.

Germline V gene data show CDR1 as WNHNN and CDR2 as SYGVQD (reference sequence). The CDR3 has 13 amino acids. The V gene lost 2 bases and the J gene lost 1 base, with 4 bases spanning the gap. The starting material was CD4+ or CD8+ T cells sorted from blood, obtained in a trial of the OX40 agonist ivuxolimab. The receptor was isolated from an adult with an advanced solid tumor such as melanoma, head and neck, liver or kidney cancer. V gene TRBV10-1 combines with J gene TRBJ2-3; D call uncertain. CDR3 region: CASSEAGTDTQYF. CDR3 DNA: TGCGCCAGCAGTGAGGCGGGCACAGATACGCAGTATTTT.